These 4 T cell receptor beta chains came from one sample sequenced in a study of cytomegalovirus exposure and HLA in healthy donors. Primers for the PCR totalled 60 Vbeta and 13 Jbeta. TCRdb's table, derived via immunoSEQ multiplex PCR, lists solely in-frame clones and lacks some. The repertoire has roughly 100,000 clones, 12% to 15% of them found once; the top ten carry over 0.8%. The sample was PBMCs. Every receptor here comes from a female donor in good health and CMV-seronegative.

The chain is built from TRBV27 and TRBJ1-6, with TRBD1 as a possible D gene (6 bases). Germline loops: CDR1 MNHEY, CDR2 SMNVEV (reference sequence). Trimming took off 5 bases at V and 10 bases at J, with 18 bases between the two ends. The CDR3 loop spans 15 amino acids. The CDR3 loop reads CASSGTTGSWSPLHF. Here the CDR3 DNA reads TGTGCCAGCAGTGGGACCACAGGGTCTTGGTCACCCCTCCACTTT.

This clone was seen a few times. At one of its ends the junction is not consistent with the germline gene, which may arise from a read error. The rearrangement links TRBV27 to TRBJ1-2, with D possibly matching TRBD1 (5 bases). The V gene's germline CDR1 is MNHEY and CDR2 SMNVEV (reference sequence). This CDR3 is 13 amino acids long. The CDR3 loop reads CASSRDSRYGHTF. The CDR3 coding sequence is TGTGCCAGCAGTCGGGACTCCCGCTATGGCCACACCTTC.

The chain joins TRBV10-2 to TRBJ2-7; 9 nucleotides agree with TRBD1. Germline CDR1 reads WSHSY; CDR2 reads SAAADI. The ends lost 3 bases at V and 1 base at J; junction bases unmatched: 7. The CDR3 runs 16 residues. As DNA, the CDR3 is TGCGCCAGCAGTGAAGGACAGGGGATTTTGTCCTACGAGCAGTACTTC. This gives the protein CASSEGQGILSYEQYF.

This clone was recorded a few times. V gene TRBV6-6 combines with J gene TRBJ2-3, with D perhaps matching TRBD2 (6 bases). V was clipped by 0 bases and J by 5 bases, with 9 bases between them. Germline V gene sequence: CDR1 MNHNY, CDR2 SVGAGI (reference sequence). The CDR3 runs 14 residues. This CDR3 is CASSYSGGGDTQYF. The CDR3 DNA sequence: TGTGCCAGCAGTTACTCCGGGGGAGGAGATACGCAGTATTTT.